This TCR beta chain was observed in a study of radiotherapy plus CTLA-4 blockade in lung cancer. Chemo-refractory metastatic non-small-cell lung cancer patients were treated with focal radiation plus CTLA-4 blockade with ipilimumab. The method was immunoSEQ multiplex PCR; TCRdb's version includes in-frame clones alone and lacks a portion of them. The sample includes about 80,000 clones, more than 80% seen only once; the top ten take approximately 0.81%. Per germline, CDR1 SGHVS and CDR2 FQNEAQ. The CDR3 length is 14 residues. The V end was cut by 6 bases, the J end by 0 bases, with 9 bases between. The clonotype comes from a human donor with non-small cell lung cancer who had stable disease on radiotherapy plus ipilimumab. The chain carries TRBV7-8 and TRBJ1-3, with a tentative D call TRBD1 (5 bases). This material consisted of peripheral blood, taken from a patient treated with radiotherapy plus ipilimumab. The CDR3 region is CASRGTLSGNTIYF. Here the CDR3 DNA reads TGTGCCAGCAGAGGGACCCTCTCTGGAAACACCATATATTTT.